A selection of T cell receptor beta chains follows, all from one sample in a study of T cells after yellow fever vaccination. TCRdb redid the calling of the 5' RACE reads with MiXCR, one entry per CDR3 protein. The table shows 450,000 to 550,000 distinct CDR3 sequences, with about a fifth occurring only once. Sequenced here: PBMCs, sampled 15 days after the yellow fever booster vaccination. Receptor source: a man aged 25-45 years who received the YFV17D yellow fever vaccine. CDR3s include the opening cysteine and the closing phenylalanine or tryptophan.

CDR3 | J | V | length
CASSVSGATDTQYF | TRBJ2-3 | TRBV6-1 | 14
CASRMGQGDQPQHF | TRBJ1-5 | TRBV12-3/TRBV12-4 | 14
CASSEGTGPYEQYF | TRBJ2-7 | TRBV10-1 | 14
CASSQGRGVTYEQYF | TRBJ2-7 | TRBV4-3 | 15
CASSPRAGLDIQYF | TRBJ2-4 | TRBV19 | 14
CASSDGLGGRPSGANVLTF | TRBJ2-6 | TRBV5-1 | 19
CASIPRTSGNYEQYF | TRBJ2-7 | TRBV2 | 15
CASSIGGGGGSSYNEQFF | TRBJ2-1 | TRBV19 | 18
CASSLEAGGPYGYTF | TRBJ1-2 | TRBV5-7 | 15
CASSSTYGGELFF | TRBJ2-2 | TRBV5-1 | 13
CASTGRLQETQYF | TRBJ2-5 | TRBV11-2 | 13
CASSLTGGMTEAFF | TRBJ1-1 | TRBV7-9 | 14
CATSRDPGRWAYEQYF | TRBJ2-7 | TRBV15 | 16
CASSEYRGLETQYF | TRBJ2-5 | TRBV25-1 | 14
CASSLGTTQQYF | TRBJ2-7 | TRBV7-9 | 12
CSGAGTSGGSYEQYF | TRBJ2-7 | TRBV29-1 | 15
CASSPRPTPVGDALYEQYF | TRBJ2-7 | TRBV19 | 19
CASSERGHLEAFF | TRBJ1-1 | TRBV2 | 13
CASSRGDRGDEQYF | TRBJ2-7 | TRBV4-3 | 14
CASSVSGRSDGELFF | TRBJ2-2 | TRBV9 | 15
CASKSYKETQYF | TRBJ2-5 | TRBV28 | 12
CASSLGTSGSNEQFF | TRBJ2-1 | TRBV7-9 | 15
CASSLVLDNEQFF | TRBJ2-1 | TRBV5-1 | 13
CASSLGLAGGPLRDTQYF | TRBJ2-3 | TRBV11-2 | 18
CASAQTVQETQYF | TRBJ2-5 | TRBV6-1 | 13
CASSAGTIGELFF | TRBJ2-2 | TRBV7-9 | 13
CASSPRGLSQWADTQYF | TRBJ2-3 | TRBV11-2 | 17
CASSYKRLGNTEAFF | TRBJ1-1 | TRBV6-2/TRBV6-3 | 15
CASSLMSSYNSPLHF | TRBJ1-6 | TRBV28 | 15
CASSLGDILYEQYF | TRBJ2-7 | TRBV7-9 | 14
CASSLSDGQPQHF | TRBJ1-5 | TRBV12-3/TRBV12-4 | 13
CATSRDPLASSSANEQFF | TRBJ2-1 | TRBV15 | 18
CASSPQGGTYNEQFF | TRBJ2-1 | TRBV7-2 | 15
CASSWESTDTQYF | TRBJ2-3 | TRBV5-6 | 13
CASSLRAGAHNEQFF | TRBJ2-1 | TRBV7-9 | 15
CASSLQPGPNTGELFF | TRBJ2-2 | TRBV5-1 | 16
CSASPQGQGKLFF | TRBJ1-4 | TRBV20-1 | 13
CASSHEALVRYEQYF | TRBJ2-7 | TRBV7-2 | 15
CASSQAGALRLEQYF | TRBJ2-7 | TRBV3-1 | 15
CSASVGDTQYF | TRBJ2-3 | TRBV20-1 | 11
CASSTRIPHSYEQYF | TRBJ2-7 | TRBV21-1 | 15
CASGFLGSGEAFF | TRBJ1-1 | TRBV12-5 | 13
CASSQDWGTNEKLFF | TRBJ1-4 | TRBV4-3 | 15
CASSPGRGAVYNEQFF | TRBJ2-1 | TRBV7-8 | 16
CAWGGEWGLTRQETQYF | TRBJ2-5 | TRBV30 | 17
CASSEQEAGANVLTF | TRBJ2-6 | TRBV5-1 | 15
CASSPGTVFGAFF | TRBJ1-1 | TRBV7-9 | 13
CASRDTSGTFYNEQFF | TRBJ2-1 | TRBV6-4 | 16
CASSGGENEQFF | TRBJ2-1 | TRBV25-1 | 12
CASSLLLAGGETQYF | TRBJ2-5 | TRBV5-1 | 15
CASSKSGTIETQYF | TRBJ2-5 | TRBV9 | 14
CASSTFSTGTSTYNEQFF | TRBJ2-1 | TRBV5-1 | 18
CASSPGTASNTGELFF | TRBJ2-2 | TRBV5-4 | 16
CASSLLRGPETQYF | TRBJ2-5 | TRBV7-2 | 14
CASRTGYEQFF | TRBJ2-1 | TRBV6-2/TRBV6-3 | 11
CASSSPGITYNEQFF | TRBJ2-1 | TRBV7-9 | 15
CASSQDYGGQTNQPQHF | TRBJ1-5 | TRBV4-3 | 17
CASSLGGIAEAFF | TRBJ1-1 | TRBV11-3 | 13
CASSVGGGTTEAFF | TRBJ1-1 | TRBV9 | 14
CSARGRTGRTYEQYF | TRBJ2-7 | TRBV20-1 | 15